This entry describes one TCR beta chain. Its target is unknown. The germline gene is not matched at one end of the junction; a read error may be the cause. The sample comes from a study of Graves' ophthalmopathy and Graves' hyperthyroidism. Study in general: There was a collection of peripheral blood at initial diagnosis, before any treatment.

Scientists amplified the TCR beta CDR3 regions from RNA transcripts. Amplification began with first-round RT-PCR using HTBI primers, then second-round multiplex PCR was performed. Each CDR3 protein gets one entry after TCRdb re-called the multiplex PCR reads with MiXCR. This sample has about 740,000 distinct CDR3 sequences, with roughly two fifths found just once. General study points: Ophthalmopathy was separated from stable hyperthyroidism by a 13-signature model with 87.88% sensitivity and approximately 79% specificity.

Germline V gives CDR1 ENHRY, CDR2 SYGVKD. The CDR3 totals 15 residues. The chain employs TRBV10-3 and TRBJ1-5, with D unresolved. Sequencing input: peripheral blood. This TCR was recovered from an adult man with Graves' ophthalmopathy. The CDR3 coding sequence is TGTGCCAGCATCCCGAACGAGGGAAGCAATCAGCTCCAGCATTTT. As protein: CASIPNEGSNQLQHF.